The clone carrying this T cell receptor beta chain appeared a few times. Its antigen is not identified. The data were obtained in a study of T-cell memory formation after mild COVID-19. Study results and caveats: The study detected some responding clones in pre-infection memory, suggesting cross-reactive memory joined.

TCRdb re-called the 5' RACE reads through MiXCR, storing one row per CDR3 protein. The sample yields nearly 200,000 distinct CDR3 sequences, about 17% seen once. The origin of this receptor is an adult woman who had mild COVID-19 (a few samples of this study predate the infection). Cell type and time point are not known. The sequenced sample consisted of PBMCs or a T cell subset sorted from them (not recorded which).

In DNA, the CDR3 is TGTGCCATCAGTGATGGTGGTTGGGATACGCAGTATTTT. It yields the protein CAISDGGWDTQYF. The chain has TRBV10-3 and TRBJ2-3; unclear D gene. Looked up from germline, CDR1 is ENHRY and CDR2 is SYGVKD. V was clipped by 3 bases and J by 6 bases, with 10 bases between them. The CDR3 runs to 13 residues.